A single T cell receptor beta chain is shown here with its context. What it binds is not known. The data were obtained in a study of T cell responses to AZD1222 COVID-19 vaccine. The CDR3 has 15 residues. The junction had 4 bases not matched to a gene; V was cut back by 5 bases and J by 0 bases. Germline loops: CDR1 MNHEY, CDR2 SVGEGT. Sequenced by immunoSEQ multiplex PCR; TCRdb stores in-frame clones only, minus some. The sample shows more than 95,000 clones, 80% to 90% of them seen only once. Study-wide results and limits: Possibly, clonal diversity was underestimated; donors were largely white British and included more females. Samples come after the peak T cell response, not at day 14.

Pooling covered second doses at about 4 or about 12 weeks. This clonotype originated in an adult who received the AZD1222 COVID-19 vaccine. Sequencing was performed on peripheral blood, taken 28 days after the second AZD1222 dose. J is TRBJ2-7 and V is TRBV6-2 or TRBV6-3; 10 nucleotides agree with TRBD1. DNA of the CDR3: TGTGCCAGCAGTCTCCGGACAGGGGGCTCCTACGAGCAGTACTTC. Amino acids: CASSLRTGGSYEQYF.